This T cell receptor (beta chain) was identified during a study of PD-L1 blockade in urothelial cancer. Study at large: Beginning in about 2014, patients received atezolizumab, given as 1,200 mg intravenously every 3 weeks. Blood drawn 3 weeks (second dose) and 6 weeks after treatment start was analyzed.

The repertoire was sequenced with immunoSEQ multiplex PCR; TCRdb's copy has only in-frame clones and lacks some. The top ten hold over 0.7% of the sample, which has some 75,000 clones, less than 95% seen once. The V end was cut by 2 bases, the J end by 4 bases, with 6 bases between. Germline lookup yields CDR1 SNHLY and CDR2 FYNNEI. The CDR3 is 13 residues long. The time point is: peripheral blood 6 weeks after treatment start. Patient sample counts ranged from 1 to 8, pretreatment and on-treatment. The J gene is TRBJ2-1, the V gene TRBV2, with D perhaps TRBD1 (5 bases). This clonotype was obtained from a woman of 80 years or more with urothelial cancer. The specimen was PBMCs, collected around atezolizumab (anti-PD-L1) treatment. The CDR3 here is CASSERQYNEQFF. The CDR3 nucleotides are TGTGCCAGCAGTGAAAGACAGTACAATGAGCAGTTCTTC.